This TCR beta chain was identified during a study of OX40 agonist ivuxolimab in advanced cancers. CDR1 MNHNS and CDR2 SASEGT come from the germline V gene. The ends were cut back, 4 bases at V and 4 bases at J, with 11 bases in the middle. The CDR3 has 14 amino acids. Clones were read by immunoSEQ multiplex PCR, and TCRdb kept only the in-frame ones, dropping some. The sample has over 100,000 clones, more than 80% seen once. The receptor's source is an adult with an advanced solid tumor such as melanoma, head and neck, liver or kidney cancer. The sample consisted of CD4+ or CD8+ T cells sorted from blood, taken in a trial of the OX40 agonist ivuxolimab. The chain combines TRBV6-1 with TRBJ2-4; D unclear. CDR3 nucleotide sequence: TGTGCCAGCAGTGGCCGGGTCTATAAAAACATTCAGTACTTC. It codes for CASSGRVYKNIQYF.